A selection of T cell receptor beta chains follows, all from one sample in a study of cytomegalovirus exposure and HLA in healthy donors. TCRdb's copy holds only in-frame clones and misses some; the assay was immunoSEQ multiplex PCR. Of 200,000 or so clones in the sample, 75% to 85% were seen once. The source material was PBMCs. The receptors were gathered from a male donor in good health and CMV-seropositive. The CDR3 runs from the conserved cysteine through the conserved F or W. Expanded clones are given a class, and other clones once, few, many or no size at all.

V gene	J gene	clone size	CDR3 protein
TRBV19	TRBJ1-2	-	CASSTNLGQIGGYTF
TRBV6-4	TRBJ2-1	-	CASSVNGDSGNEQFF
TRBV4-3	TRBJ2-1	few	CASSQGTSGGAMNEQFF
TRBV11-3	TRBJ2-2	-	CASSLTSLAGVDGELFF
TRBV27	TRBJ1-2	-	CASRLSGSHYGYTF
TRBV9	TRBJ2-3	-	CASSVASAGGGRVDTQYF
TRBV5-4	TRBJ1-1	-	CASSGTALHTEAFF
TRBV19	TRBJ1-1	few	CASSIEQFVAFF
TRBV19	TRBJ1-1	-	CASSINQAPNTEAFF
TRBV19	TRBJ2-7	-	CASRDRGNSYEQYF
TRBV9	TRBJ2-1	few	CASSPQAGVRGNEQFF
TRBV7-2	TRBJ2-3	-	CASRSLKSGGADVTDTQYF
TRBV18	TRBJ2-7	-	CASSPPSSGSGEQYF
TRBV7-6	TRBJ1-2	once	CASSQGQGVHTF
TRBV4-3	TRBJ1-3	-	CASSQDSGNTIYF
TRBV7-2	TRBJ1-4	once	CASSLGRYEKLFF
TRBV5-5	TRBJ2-2	-	CASSLGGLAASSNTGELFF
TRBV29-1	TRBJ2-1	-	CSVESEYDNEQFF
TRBV19	TRBJ1-5	few	CASTPWDRGLNQPQHF
TRBV27	TRBJ2-5	-	CASSSPYRGPQETQYF
TRBV5-8	TRBJ1-1	-	CASSRNRGLDTEAFF
TRBV5-1	TRBJ2-7	-	CASSLFLAGSSGQYF
TRBV27	TRBJ2-7	-	CASSLAGRGNSYEQYF
TRBV25-1	TRBJ2-7	-	CASSVLSEQYF
TRBV14	TRBJ2-7	-	CASSEGLAGAREQYF
TRBV6-5	TRBJ2-1	-	CASSRGGEQFF
TRBV5-4	TRBJ2-5	few	CASSVRQGNWETQYF
TRBV6-5	TRBJ1-4	few	CASRSRGRNEKLFF
TRBV7-2	TRBJ1-1	once	CASRGTPNTEAFF
TRBV9	TRBJ2-2	-	CASSVGVKTGELFF
TRBV7-6	TRBJ2-5	-	CASSLDPGRGETQYF
TRBV7-2	TRBJ1-5	-	CASSKTGNQPQHF
TRBV6-5	TRBJ2-7	-	CASSYGERGYEQYF
TRBV6-6	TRBJ2-5	-	CAIAAEWQETQYF
TRBV6-5	TRBJ1-3	-	CASTPSGSGNTIYF
TRBV6-1	TRBJ2-7	-	CASLRVGTLYEQYF
TRBV7-3	TRBJ1-5	-	CASSPNSNQPQHF
TRBV11-2	TRBJ2-7	-	CASSLSGFEQYF
TRBV18	TRBJ1-1	few	CASSPYMQAGLTEAFF
TRBV5-4	TRBJ2-7	-	CASSYPGLPEQYF
TRBV7-8	TRBJ2-7	-	CASSLVGLRSGYEQYF
TRBV11-2	TRBJ2-3	-	CASSLPGTDTQYF